This T cell receptor beta chain stems from a study of immune heterogeneity within non-small cell lung tumors. Findings and limits, study-wide: Across individual patients, the high-frequency T-cell receptor beta clonotypes were largely distinct. With an R of 0.3 to 0.35, local T-cell clonality correlated moderately but significantly with local tumor mutational burden.

This clonotype was counted only a few times. Antigen: not known. Multiplex PCR amplified the TCR beta CDR3 region. Its first round ran for approximately 10 cycles with 32 V and 13 J primers. TCRdb reanalysed the multiplex PCR reads using MiXCR and keeps one entry per CDR3 protein. The table lists 9,500 to 12,000 distinct CDR3 sequences, under 25% of them singletons. Looked up from germline, CDR1 is DFQATT and CDR2 is SNEGSKA (reference sequence). Trimming removed 6 bases at V and 4 bases at J, with 12 bases between. This CDR3 is 13 amino acids long. Bulk tumor genomic DNA constituted the template, at around 600 ng per sample. Several far-apart biopsies were taken per primary tumor during surgery. Newly diagnosed with untreated non-small cell lung cancer, the patients underwent curative surgery. Surgery with curative intent was being performed on the donors, who were newly diagnosed non-small cell lung cancer patients.

V gene TRBV20-1 combines with J gene TRBJ1-4; D gene ambiguous. This sequence was found in a man between 60 and 75 years old with non-small cell lung cancer. Sequenced: lung tumor tissue. The CDR3 sequence is CSASPYLNEKLFF. The DNA for the CDR3 is TGCAGTGCCTCCCCGTACCTTAATGAAAAACTGTTTTTT.